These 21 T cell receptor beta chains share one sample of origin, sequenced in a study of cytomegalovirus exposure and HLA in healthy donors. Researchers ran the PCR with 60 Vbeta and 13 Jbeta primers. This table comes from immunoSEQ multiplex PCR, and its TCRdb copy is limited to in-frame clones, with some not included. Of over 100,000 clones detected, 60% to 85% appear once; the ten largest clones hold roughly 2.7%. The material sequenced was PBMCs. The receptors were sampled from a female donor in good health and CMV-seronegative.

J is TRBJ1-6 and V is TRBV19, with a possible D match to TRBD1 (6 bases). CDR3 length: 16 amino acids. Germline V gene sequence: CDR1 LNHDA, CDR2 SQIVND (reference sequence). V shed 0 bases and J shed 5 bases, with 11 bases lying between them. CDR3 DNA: TGTGCCAGTAGTATAGAATGGGGGCTTAATAATTCACCCCTCCACTTT. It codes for CASSIEWGLNNSPLHF.

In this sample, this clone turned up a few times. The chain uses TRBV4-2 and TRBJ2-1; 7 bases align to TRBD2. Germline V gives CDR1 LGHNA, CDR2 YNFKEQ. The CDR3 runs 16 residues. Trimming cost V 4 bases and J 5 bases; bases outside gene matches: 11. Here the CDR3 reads CASSPLSGGEDNEQFF. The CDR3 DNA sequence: TGTGCCAGCAGCCCACTGAGTGGGGGGGAGGACAATGAGCAGTTCTTC.

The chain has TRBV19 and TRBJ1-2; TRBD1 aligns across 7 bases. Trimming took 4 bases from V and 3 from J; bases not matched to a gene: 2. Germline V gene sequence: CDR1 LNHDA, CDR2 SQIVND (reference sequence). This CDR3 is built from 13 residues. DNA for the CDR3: TGTGCCAGTAGTACCACAGGGGACTATGGCTACACCTTC. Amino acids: CASSTTGDYGYTF. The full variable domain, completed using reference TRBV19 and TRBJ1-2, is DGGITQSPKYLFRKEGQNVTLSCEQNLNHDAMYWYRQDPGQGLRLIYYSQIVNDFQKGDIAEGYSVSREKKESFPLTVTSAQKNPTAFYLCASSTTGDYGYTFGSGTRLTVV.

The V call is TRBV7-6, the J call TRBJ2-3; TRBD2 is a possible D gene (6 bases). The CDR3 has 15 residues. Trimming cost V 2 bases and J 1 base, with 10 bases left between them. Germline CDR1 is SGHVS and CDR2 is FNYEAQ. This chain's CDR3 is CASSLYGGGTDTQYF. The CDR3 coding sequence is TGTGCCAGCAGCTTATACGGCGGGGGCACAGATACGCAGTATTTT.

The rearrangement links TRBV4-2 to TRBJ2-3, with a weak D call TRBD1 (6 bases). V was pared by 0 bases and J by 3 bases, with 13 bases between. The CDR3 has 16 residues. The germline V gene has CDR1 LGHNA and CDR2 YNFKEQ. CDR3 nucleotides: TGTGCCAGCAGCCAAGAGATACAGGGTGGGACAGATACGCAGTATTTT. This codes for CASSQEIQGGTDTQYF.

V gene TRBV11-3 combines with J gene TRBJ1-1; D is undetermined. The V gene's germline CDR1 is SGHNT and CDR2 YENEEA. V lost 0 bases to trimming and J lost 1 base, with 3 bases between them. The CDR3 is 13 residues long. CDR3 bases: TGTGCCAGCAGCTTAGACCGGAACACTGAAGCTTTCTTT. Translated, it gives CASSLDRNTEAFF.

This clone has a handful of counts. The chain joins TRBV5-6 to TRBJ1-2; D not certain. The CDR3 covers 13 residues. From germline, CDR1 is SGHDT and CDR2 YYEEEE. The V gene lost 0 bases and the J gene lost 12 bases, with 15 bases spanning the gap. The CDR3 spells CASSLVAGIGDTF. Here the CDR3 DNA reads TGTGCCAGCAGCTTGGTTGCGGGGATCGGCGACACCTTC.

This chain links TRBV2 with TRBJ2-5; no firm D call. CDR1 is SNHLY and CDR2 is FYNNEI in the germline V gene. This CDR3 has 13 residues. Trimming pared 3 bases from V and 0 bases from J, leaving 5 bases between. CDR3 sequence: CASSDGYQETQYF. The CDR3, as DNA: TGTGCCAGCAGTGACGGGTACCAAGAGACCCAGTACTTC.

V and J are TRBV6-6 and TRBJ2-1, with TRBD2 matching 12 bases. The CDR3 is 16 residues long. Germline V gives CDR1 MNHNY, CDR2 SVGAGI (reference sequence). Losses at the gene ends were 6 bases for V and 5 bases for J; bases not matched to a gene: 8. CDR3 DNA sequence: TGTGCCAGCAGCTTGACTAGCGGGGGTACCCACAATGAGCAGTTCTTC. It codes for CASSLTSGGTHNEQFF.

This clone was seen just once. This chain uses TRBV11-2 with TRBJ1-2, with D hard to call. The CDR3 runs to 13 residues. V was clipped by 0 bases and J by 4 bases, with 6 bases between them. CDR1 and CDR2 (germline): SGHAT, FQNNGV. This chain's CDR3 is CASSLDSLYGYTF. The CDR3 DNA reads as TGTGCCAGCAGCTTAGACAGTCTCTATGGCTACACCTTC. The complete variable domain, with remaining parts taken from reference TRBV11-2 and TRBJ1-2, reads EAGVAQSPRYKIIEKRQSVAFWCNPISGHATLYWYQQILGQGPKLLIQFQNNGVVDDSQLPKDRFSAERLKGVDSTLKIQPAKLEDSAVYLCASSLDSLYGYTFGSGTRLTVV.

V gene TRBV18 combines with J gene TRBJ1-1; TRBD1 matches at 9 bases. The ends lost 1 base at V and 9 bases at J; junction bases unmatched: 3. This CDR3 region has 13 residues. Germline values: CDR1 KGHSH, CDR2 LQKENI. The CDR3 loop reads CASSPRDREKAFF. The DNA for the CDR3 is TGTGCCAGCTCACCACGGGACAGGGAAAAAGCTTTCTTT.

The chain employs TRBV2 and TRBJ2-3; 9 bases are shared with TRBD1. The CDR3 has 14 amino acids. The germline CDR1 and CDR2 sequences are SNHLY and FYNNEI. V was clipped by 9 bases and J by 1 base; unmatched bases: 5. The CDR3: CASDRDRGTDTQYF. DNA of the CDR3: TGTGCCAGTGACCGGGACAGGGGCACAGATACGCAGTATTTT.

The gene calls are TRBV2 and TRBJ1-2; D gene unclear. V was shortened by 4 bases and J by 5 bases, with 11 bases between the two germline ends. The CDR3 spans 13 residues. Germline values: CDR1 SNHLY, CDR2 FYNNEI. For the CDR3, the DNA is TGTGCCAGCAGTGCGCGGGTATGGTATGGCTACACCTTC. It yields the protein CASSARVWYGYTF.

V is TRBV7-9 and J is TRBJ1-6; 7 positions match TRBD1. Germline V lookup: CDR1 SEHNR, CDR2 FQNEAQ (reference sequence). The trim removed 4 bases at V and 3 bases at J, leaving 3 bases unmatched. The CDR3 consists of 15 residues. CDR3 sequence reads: CASSSWDSYNSPLHF. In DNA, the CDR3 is TGTGCCAGCAGCTCGTGGGACAGCTATAATTCACCCCTCCACTTT.

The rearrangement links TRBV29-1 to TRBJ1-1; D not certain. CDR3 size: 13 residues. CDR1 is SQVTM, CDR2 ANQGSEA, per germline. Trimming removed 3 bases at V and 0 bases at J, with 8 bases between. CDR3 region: CSVDPGMNTEAFF. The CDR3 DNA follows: TGCAGCGTTGATCCGGGGATGAACACTGAAGCTTTCTTT. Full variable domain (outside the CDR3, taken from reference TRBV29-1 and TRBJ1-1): SAVISQKPSRDICQRGTSLTIQCQVDSQVTMMFWYRQQPGQSLTLIATANQGSEATYESGFVIDKFPISRPNLTFSTLTVSNMSPEDSSIYLCSVDPGMNTEAFFGQGTRLTVV.

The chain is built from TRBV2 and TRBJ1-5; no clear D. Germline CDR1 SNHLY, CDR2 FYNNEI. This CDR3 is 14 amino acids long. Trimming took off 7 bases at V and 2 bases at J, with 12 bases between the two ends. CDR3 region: CASKSVSGNQPQHF. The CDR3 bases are TGTGCCAGCAAATCGGTGTCCGGCAATCAGCCCCAGCATTTT.

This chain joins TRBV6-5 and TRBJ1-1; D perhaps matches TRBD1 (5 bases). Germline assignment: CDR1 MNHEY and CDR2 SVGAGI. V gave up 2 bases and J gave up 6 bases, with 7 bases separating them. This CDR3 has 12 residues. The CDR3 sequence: CASSYRGAEAFF. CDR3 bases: TGTGCCAGCAGTTACCGGGGGGCTGAAGCTTTCTTT.

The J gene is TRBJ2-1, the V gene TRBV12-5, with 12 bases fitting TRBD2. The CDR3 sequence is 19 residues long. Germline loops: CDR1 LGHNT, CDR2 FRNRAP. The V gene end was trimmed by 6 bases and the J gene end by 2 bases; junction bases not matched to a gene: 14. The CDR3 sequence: CASGSTLAGGPPTYNEQFF. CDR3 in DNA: TGTGCTAGTGGCTCCACGCTAGCGGGGGGGCCCCCAACCTACAATGAGCAGTTCTTC. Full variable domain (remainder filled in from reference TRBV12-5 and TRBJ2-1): DARVTQTPRHKVTEMGQEVTMRCQPILGHNTVFWYRQTMMQGLELLAYFRNRAPLDDSGMPKDRFSAEMPDATLATLKIQPSEPRDSAVYFCASGSTLAGGPPTYNEQFFGPGTRLTVL.

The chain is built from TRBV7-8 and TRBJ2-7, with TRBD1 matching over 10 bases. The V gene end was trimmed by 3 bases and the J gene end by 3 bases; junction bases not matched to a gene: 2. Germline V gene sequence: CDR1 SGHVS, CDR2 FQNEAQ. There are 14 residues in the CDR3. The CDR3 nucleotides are TGTGCCAGCAGCTTGGGACAGGGGAACTACGAGCAGTACTTC. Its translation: CASSLGQGNYEQYF.

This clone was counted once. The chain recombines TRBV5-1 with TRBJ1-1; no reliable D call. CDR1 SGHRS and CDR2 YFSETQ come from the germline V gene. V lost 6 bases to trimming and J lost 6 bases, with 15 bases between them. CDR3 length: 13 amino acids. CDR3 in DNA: TGCGCCAGCACGGTCGGGAGCGGGGCTGAAGCTTTCTTT. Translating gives CASTVGSGAEAFF.

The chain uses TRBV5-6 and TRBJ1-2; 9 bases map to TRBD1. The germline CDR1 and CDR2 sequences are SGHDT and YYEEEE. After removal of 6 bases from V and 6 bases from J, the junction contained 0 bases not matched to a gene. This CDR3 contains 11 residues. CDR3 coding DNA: TGTGCCAGCAACAGGGGGCATGGCTACACCTTC. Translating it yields CASNRGHGYTF.